Following are 19 T cell receptor beta chains from one sample sequenced in a study of T cells after yellow fever vaccination. From the 5' RACE reads, TCRdb called clonotypes with MiXCR, one entry per CDR3 protein. The data contain over 250,000 distinct CDR3 sequences, roughly 5% of them singletons. Sequenced material: CD4+ T cells sorted from PBMCs, taken on the day of the yellow fever booster vaccination. These receptors were obtained from a man aged 18 to 29 who received the YFV17D yellow fever vaccine.

The chain links TRBV6-2 or TRBV6-3 to TRBJ1-5, with TRBD1 matching over 7 bases. Losses at the gene ends were 4 bases for V and 9 bases for J; bases not matched to a gene: 9. Germline CDR1 MNHEY, CDR2 SVGEGT. This CDR3 region has 14 residues. As DNA, the CDR3 is TGTGCCAGCAGTTTAGGGACAGCTCAAGTGCCCCAGCATTTT. It encodes CASSLGTAQVPQHF.

The chain recombines TRBV29-1 with TRBJ2-7, with a tentative D call TRBD2 (5 bases). Trimming cost V 7 bases and J 2 bases, with 12 bases left between them. CDR1 and CDR2 from the germline V gene are SQVTM and ANQGSEA. The CDR3 spans 12 residues. CDR3 nucleotide sequence: TGCAGCGGCCTCGTGGGAGCCTACGAGCAGTACTTC. This encodes CSGLVGAYEQYF.

V is TRBV6-1 and J is TRBJ2-7; D is possibly TRBD1 (5 bases). This CDR3 has 16 residues. The V gene lost 5 bases and the J gene lost 0 bases, with 17 bases spanning the gap. Germline V gives CDR1 MNHNS, CDR2 SASEGT. CDR3 amino acids: CASSPGHLPSSYEQYF. The CDR3 nucleotides read TGTGCCAGCAGTCCTGGACACCTTCCATCCTCCTACGAGCAGTACTTC.

Ten or more counts support this clonotype. The chain recombines TRBV5-1 with TRBJ1-2; weak D call: TRBD1 (5 bases). Germline values: CDR1 SGHRS, CDR2 YFSETQ. V was pared by 4 bases and J by 3 bases, with 13 bases between. The CDR3 runs to 14 residues. The CDR3 DNA reads as TGCGCCAGCAGCCCTGGGCAGGGATACTATGGCTACACCTTC. It codes for CASSPGQGYYGYTF. The complete variable domain, with remaining parts taken from reference TRBV5-1 and TRBJ1-2, reads KAGVTQTPRYLIKTRGQQVTLSCSPISGHRSVSWYQQTPGQGLQFLFEYFSETQRNKGNFPGRFSGRQFSNSRSEMNVSTLELGDSALYLCASSPGQGYYGYTFGSGTRLTVV.

This clonotype was observed many times. Here the CDR3 reads CASSLDRGYNEQFF. The CDR3 bases are TGTGCCAGCAGTTTGGACAGGGGCTACAATGAGCAGTTCTTC. The genes are TRBV12-3 or TRBV12-4 and TRBJ2-1, with 9 bases matching TRBD1. V was pared by 3 bases and J by 3 bases, with 0 bases of the junction left unmatched. The CDR3 length is 14 residues.

This clonotype was detected only a few times. This chain links TRBV4-3 with TRBJ2-7; no clear D. This CDR3 is 13 amino acids long. Germline lookup yields CDR1 LGHNA and CDR2 YSLEER. V shed 0 bases and J shed 3 bases, with 6 bases lying between them. Here the CDR3 DNA reads TGCGCCAGCAGCCAAGAAGTCCACTACGAGCAGTACGTC. This gives the protein CASSQEVHYEQYV.

The chain employs TRBV6-2 or TRBV6-3 and TRBJ1-5; weak D call: TRBD1 (5 bases). Germline V CDR1 and CDR2: MNHEY, SVGEGT. The V and J ends lost 7 bases and 1 base respectively, with 11 bases between them. This CDR3 region has 14 residues. CDR3 nucleotides: TGTGCCAGCACTACACGACAGAGCAATCAGCCCCAGCATTTT. Its protein is CASTTRQSNQPQHF.

This clonotype came up a few times. V usage is TRBV6-5 and J usage is TRBJ1-1, with D possibly being TRBD1 (5 bases). Per germline, CDR1 MNHEY and CDR2 SVGAGI. Trimming took 11 bases from V and 4 from J, leaving 11 bases between them. The CDR3 contains 11 residues. CDR3 DNA sequence: TGTGCCGCAGGGAGTGGCACTGAAGCTTTCTTT. The encoded protein is CAAGSGTEAFF.

This clonotype was seen ten or more times. The CDR3 spells CASIGAGTDTQYF. CDR3 coding DNA: TGTGCCAGCATTGGGGCAGGCACAGATACGCAGTATTTT. This chain uses TRBV12-3 or TRBV12-4 with TRBJ2-3; D is possibly TRBD1 (5 bases). This CDR3 has 13 residues. Trimming took 7 bases from V and 1 from J, leaving 9 bases between them.

This clonotype was seen many times. V is TRBV10-3 and J is TRBJ1-3; D might be TRBD1 (5 bases). Trimming took off 3 bases at V and 4 bases at J, with 13 bases between the two ends. Germline values: CDR1 ENHRY, CDR2 SYGVKD. The CDR3 runs to 15 residues. The CDR3 loop reads CAISDTSGSGNTIYF. The DNA of the CDR3 is TGTGCCATCAGTGATACCTCAGGGTCCGGAAACACCATATATTTT.

The chain employs TRBV19 and TRBJ1-1; D is unresolved. V was pared by 0 bases and J by 8 bases, with 16 bases between. The germline CDR1 and CDR2 sequences are LNHDA and SQIVND (reference sequence). The CDR3 is 15 amino acids. The CDR3 DNA is TGTGCCAGTAGTATAGATCAAGGCGTTCGTTACGAAGCTTTCTTT. Protein: CASSIDQGVRYEAFF.

The table lists this clonotype with a few counts. The chain employs TRBV2 and TRBJ1-5; the D is unclear. CDR1 SNHLY and CDR2 FYNNEI come from the germline V gene. The CDR3 runs 13 residues. The V and J ends lost 7 bases and 3 bases respectively, with 10 bases between them. The CDR3 loop is CASMLEVNQPQHF. The CDR3 nucleotides are TGTGCCAGCATGCTAGAGGTCAATCAGCCCCAGCATTTT.

This clonotype has at least ten counts. The J gene is TRBJ1-2, the V gene TRBV19; a weak D match, TRBD1 (6 bases). CDR1 is LNHDA, CDR2 SQIVND, per germline (reference sequence). V was pared by 6 bases and J by 7 bases, with 18 bases between. The CDR3 has 14 amino acids. CDR3 in DNA: TGTGCCAGTAGCGGCTTGCAGGGGCGGAGTGGCTACACCTTC. Translated, it gives CASSGLQGRSGYTF.

This clonotype was picked up many times. The chain couples TRBV20-1 to TRBJ2-3, with 7 bases matching TRBD2. V was pared by 6 bases and J by 3 bases, with 9 bases of the junction left unmatched. The CDR3 has 14 amino acids. CDR1 and CDR2 from the germline V gene are DFQATT and SNEGSKA (reference sequence). The CDR3 nucleotides read TGCAGTGCAACCGGGACTACTGTAACAGATACGCAGTATTTT. Translation: CSATGTTVTDTQYF.

In this sample, this clonotype turned up a few times. As DNA, the CDR3 is TGTGCCAGCGGGACTAGCGGGGGTACCGGGGAGCTGTTTTTT. This translates into CASGTSGGTGELFF. The genes are TRBV2 and TRBJ2-2; 14 bases fit TRBD2. The CDR3 has 14 residues. The junction had 1 base not matched to a gene; V was cut back by 8 bases and J by 5 bases. The V gene's germline CDR1 is SNHLY and CDR2 FYNNEI. Supplemented by reference TRBV2 and TRBJ2-2, the full variable domain reads EPEVTQTPSHQVTQMGQEVILRCVPISNHLYFYWYRQILGQKVEFLVSFYNNEISEKSEIFDDQFSVERPDGSNFTLKIRSTKLEDSAMYFCASGTSGGTGELFFGEGSRLTVL.

This clonotype was seen only a few times. This sequence joins TRBV7-2 and TRBJ2-7; D unresolved. The V gene's germline CDR1 is SGHTA and CDR2 FQGNSA. The CDR3 length is 14 residues. V lost 0 bases and J lost 2, with 8 bases in between. The CDR3 is CASSLAVQAYEQYV. The DNA of the CDR3 is TGTGCCAGCAGCTTAGCAGTGCAAGCCTACGAGCAGTACGTC.

This clonotype occurred many times. The chain joins TRBV5-1 to TRBJ1-1; 7 positions agree with TRBD1. Germline CDR1 reads SGHRS; CDR2 reads YFSETQ. The CDR3 has 14 residues. V lost 3 bases to trimming and J lost 3 bases; unmatched junction nucleotides: 5. CDR3 sequence reads: CASSSQGRHTEAFF. The CDR3 bases are TGCGCCAGCAGCTCACAGGGGAGGCACACTGAAGCTTTCTTT. Full variable domain (outside the CDR3, taken from reference TRBV5-1 and TRBJ1-1): KAGVTQTPRYLIKTRGQQVTLSCSPISGHRSVSWYQQTPGQGLQFLFEYFSETQRNKGNFPGRFSGRQFSNSRSEMNVSTLELGDSALYLCASSSQGRHTEAFFGQGTRLTVV.

This clonotype was detected ten times or more. The chain uses TRBV6-2 or TRBV6-3 and TRBJ2-2, with D possibly matching TRBD1 (6 bases). The germline V and J ends were trimmed by 5 bases and 0 bases, with 10 bases remaining between them. The CDR3 length is 15 residues. Germline CDR1 reads MNHEY; CDR2 reads SVGEGT. CDR3 region: CASSRTDSNTGELFF. In DNA form, the CDR3 reads TGTGCCAGCAGTAGGACAGACTCGAACACCGGGGAGCTGTTTTTT.

The J gene is TRBJ2-5, the V gene TRBV21-1; the tabulated D call, TRBD1, remains unverified against the DNA. TRBV21-1 is described as a pseudogene. There are 15 residues in the CDR3. The CDR3 here is CASSKVLAGDETQYF. CDR3 nucleotides: TGTGCCAGCAGCAAAGTCCTGGCAGGGGATGAGACCCAGTACTTC.